This TCR beta chain is from a study of T-cell memory formation after mild COVID-19 (dated by TCRdb to the early 2020s). A note on the overall study: TCR sequence clusters from the two donors were found to be largely donor specific. Longitudinal TCRalpha and TCRbeta repertoire sequencing tracked T-cell clones expanding and contracting after mild COVID-19 in a couple of donors. The cohort comprised two young, previously healthy adult volunteers, one female and one male. Here is what the overall study found, with its caveats: Only a couple of mild cases were covered in the study, and larger cohorts including severe cases with pre-infection samples were considered necessary. Some responding clones were detected in pre-infection memory, suggesting pre-existing cross-reactive memory T cells joined the SARS-CoV-2 response. Contracting CD4+ clones turned up mainly in the CM and EM memory subsets, whereas EMRA was where CD8+ clones were enriched. Clones contracting from day 15 to 85 had balanced CD4/CD8 phenotypes, while a second wave expanding from day 15 to 37 was biased towards CD4+. Whether the second-wave clones peaking on day 37 were SARS-CoV-2 specific was not confirmed.

TCRdb shows the sequencer as Illumina NovaSeq 6000. TCRalpha and TCRbeta cDNA libraries were constructed by 5'RACE with constant-segment primers, with sample barcodes and unique molecular identifiers being introduced. RNA was extracted from every sample with Trizol reagent. Libraries were amplified in two PCR steps, with a second sample barcode and Illumina TruSeq adapters added in the second step. Sequencing of the libraries was done on an Illumina NovaSeq, producing 2 x 150 bp paired-end reads. As for the authors' bioinformatics: Reads were demultiplexed and collapsed into UMI-guided consensus sequences with migec v1.2.7. Using mixcr v2.1.11, UMI consensuses were aligned to TRA and TRB V and J templates and then assembled into clonotypes. Clonotypes were classified as expanded or contracted when called significant by both edgeR and NoisET, with noise models trained on biological replicates. For edgeR calls, the cutoffs were a false discovery rate-adjusted p below 0.01 and a log2 fold-change threshold of 1. PCA with hierarchical clustering of max-normalized trajectories of the 1000 most abundant clonotypes was used as exploratory dynamics analysis. Separately sequenced CD4+ and CD8+ repertoires were used to assign a CD4 or CD8 phenotype to each responding clone. The public reads were quality trimmed at Q25 with fastp and then assembled into clones with MiXCR by TCRdb, keeping productive beta chains. Rows with a matching CDR3 protein are joined into one entry that keeps the most common DNA and genes. The V and J calls follow TCRdb's processing rather than the paper's. The sample data list about 290,000 distinct CDR3 sequences, and 15% of these were observed just once. Together, the top ten hold roughly 23% of the sample.

Comments on this clonotype: Its antigen remains unidentified. No qualities accompany the bases; no much larger clone lies one base away.

PBMCs were isolated by Ficoll-Paque density gradient centrifugation. The V and J ends are trimmed by 8 bases and 9 bases, leaving 11 bases between them. Inclusive of the bounding cysteine and phenylalanine, the CDR3 is 10 residues long. The retained sequence is limited to the CDR3, 30 bases, with the frame set at the first base. The CDR1 and CDR2 encoded by the germline V gene are MNHEY and SVGEGT. This TCR was recovered from a man younger than 35 who had mild COVID-19 (a few samples of this study predate the infection). The sample titles of this study are shuffled in the database, so cell type and time point are left out; the donor was told from shared clones. The sequence links TRBV6-2 or TRBV6-3 to TRBJ2-7; the D segment could be TRBD2, given 6 matching bases. Sequencing used PBMCs or a T cell subset sorted from them (not recorded which). The CDR3 reads CASRGIRQYF. The DNA sequence is as follows: TGTGCCAGCCGGGGGATAAGGCAGTACTTC.